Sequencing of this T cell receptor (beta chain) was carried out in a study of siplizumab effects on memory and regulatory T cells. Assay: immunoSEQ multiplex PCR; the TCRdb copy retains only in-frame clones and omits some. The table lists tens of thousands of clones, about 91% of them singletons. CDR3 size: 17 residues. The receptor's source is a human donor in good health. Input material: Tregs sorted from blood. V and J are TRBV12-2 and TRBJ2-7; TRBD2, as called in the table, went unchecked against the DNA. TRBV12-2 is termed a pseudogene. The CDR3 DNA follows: TGTGCAAGTCGCTTAGCAACCCCCGGGACTAGTGGCTACGAGCAGTACTTC. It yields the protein CASRLATPGTSGYEQYF.